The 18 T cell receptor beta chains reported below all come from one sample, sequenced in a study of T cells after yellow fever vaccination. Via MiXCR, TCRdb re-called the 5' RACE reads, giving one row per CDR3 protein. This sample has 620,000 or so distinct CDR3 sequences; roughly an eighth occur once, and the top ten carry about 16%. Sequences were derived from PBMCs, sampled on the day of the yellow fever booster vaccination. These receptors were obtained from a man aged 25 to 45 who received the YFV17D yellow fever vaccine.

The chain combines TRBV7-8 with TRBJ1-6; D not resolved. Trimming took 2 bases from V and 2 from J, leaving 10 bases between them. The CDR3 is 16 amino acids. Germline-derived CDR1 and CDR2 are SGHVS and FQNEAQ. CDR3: CASSLSGRTYNSPLHF. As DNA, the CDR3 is TGTGCCAGCAGCTTATCCGGACGGACCTATAATTCACCCCTCCACTTT.

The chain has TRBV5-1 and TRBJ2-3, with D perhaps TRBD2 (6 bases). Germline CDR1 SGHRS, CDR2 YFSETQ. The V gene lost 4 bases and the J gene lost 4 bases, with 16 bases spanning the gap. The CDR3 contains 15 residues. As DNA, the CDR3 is TGCGCCAGCAGCCTCATCGGGGGAGAGTCAGATACGCAGTATTTT. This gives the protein CASSLIGGESDTQYF. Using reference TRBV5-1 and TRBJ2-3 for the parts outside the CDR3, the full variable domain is KAGVTQTPRYLIKTRGQQVTLSCSPISGHRSVSWYQQTPGQGLQFLFEYFSETQRNKGNFPGRFSGRQFSNSRSEMNVSTLELGDSALYLCASSLIGGESDTQYFGPGTRLTVL.

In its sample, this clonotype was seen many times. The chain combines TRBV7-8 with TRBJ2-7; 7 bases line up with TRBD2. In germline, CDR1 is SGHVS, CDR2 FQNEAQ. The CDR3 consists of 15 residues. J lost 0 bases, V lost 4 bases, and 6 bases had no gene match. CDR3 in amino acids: CASSSTRDYSYEQYF. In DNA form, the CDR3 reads TGTGCCAGCAGCTCGACCCGGGACTACTCCTACGAGCAGTACTTC.

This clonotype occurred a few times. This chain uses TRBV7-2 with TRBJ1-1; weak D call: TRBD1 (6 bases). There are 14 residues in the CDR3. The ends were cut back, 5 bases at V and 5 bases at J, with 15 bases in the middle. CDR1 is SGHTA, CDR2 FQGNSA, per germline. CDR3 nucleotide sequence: TGTGCCAGCAGCCCCTCGGGGGGGCGTACTGAAGCTTTCTTT. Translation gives CASSPSGGRTEAFF.

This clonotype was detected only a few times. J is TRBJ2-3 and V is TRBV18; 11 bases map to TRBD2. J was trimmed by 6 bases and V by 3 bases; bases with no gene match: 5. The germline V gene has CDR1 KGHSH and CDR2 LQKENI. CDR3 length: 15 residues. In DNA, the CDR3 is TGTGCCAGCTCACCCCCGGGACTAGCGGTCGATACGCAGTATTTT. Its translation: CASSPPGLAVDTQYF.

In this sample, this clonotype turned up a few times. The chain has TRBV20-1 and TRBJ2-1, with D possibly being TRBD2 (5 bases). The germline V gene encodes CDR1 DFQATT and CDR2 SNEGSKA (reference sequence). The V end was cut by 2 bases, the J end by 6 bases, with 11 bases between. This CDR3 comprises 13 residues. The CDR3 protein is CSARMEVGNEQFF. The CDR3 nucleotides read TGCAGTGCTAGAATGGAGGTTGGCAATGAGCAGTTCTTC.

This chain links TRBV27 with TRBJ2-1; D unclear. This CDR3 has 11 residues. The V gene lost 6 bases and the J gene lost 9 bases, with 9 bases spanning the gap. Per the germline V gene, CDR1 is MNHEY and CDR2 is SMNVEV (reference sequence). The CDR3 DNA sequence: TGTGCCAGCAGCCGCCGGAGTGAGCAGTTCTTC. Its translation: CASSRRSEQFF.

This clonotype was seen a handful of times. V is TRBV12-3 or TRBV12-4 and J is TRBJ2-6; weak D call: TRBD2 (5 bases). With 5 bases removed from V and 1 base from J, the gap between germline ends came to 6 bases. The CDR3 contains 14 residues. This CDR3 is CASSGLSGANVLTF. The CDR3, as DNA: TGTGCCAGCAGTGGACTTTCTGGGGCCAACGTCCTGACTTTC.

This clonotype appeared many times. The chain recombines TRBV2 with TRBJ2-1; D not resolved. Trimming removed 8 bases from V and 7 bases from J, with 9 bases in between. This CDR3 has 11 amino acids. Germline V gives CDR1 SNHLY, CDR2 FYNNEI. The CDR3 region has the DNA TGTGCCAGCTCCGGATTGAATGAGCAGTTCTTC. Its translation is CASSGLNEQFF.

This CDR3 reads CASSSQGYYSYEQYF. CDR3 coding DNA: TGTGCCAGCAGCTCCCAGGGGTACTACTCCTACGAGCAGTACTTC. This chain joins TRBV7-2 and TRBJ2-7; possible D gene TRBD1, 6 bases. The CDR3 contains 15 residues. V lost 4 bases and J 0 bases, leaving 13 bases between the germline ends. Germline CDR1 SGHTA, CDR2 FQGNSA.

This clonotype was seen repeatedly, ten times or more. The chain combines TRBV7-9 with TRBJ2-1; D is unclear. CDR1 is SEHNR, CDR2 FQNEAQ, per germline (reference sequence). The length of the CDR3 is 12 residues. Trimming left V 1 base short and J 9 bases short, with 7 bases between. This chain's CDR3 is CASSLDRFEQFF. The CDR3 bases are TGTGCCAGCAGCTTAGACCGTTTTGAGCAGTTCTTC.

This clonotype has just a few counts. The CDR3 DNA follows: TGTGCCAGCAGCCCACTCACTAGCGGGGTAGCCAAAAACATTCAGTACTTC. Its translation: CASSPLTSGVAKNIQYF. V usage is TRBV28 and J usage is TRBJ2-4; 10 bases are a match to TRBD2. The CDR3 spans 17 residues. The germline gives CDR1 MDHEN, CDR2 SYDVKM. With 6 bases clipped from V and 0 bases from J, the junction kept 8 bases outside the gene matches.

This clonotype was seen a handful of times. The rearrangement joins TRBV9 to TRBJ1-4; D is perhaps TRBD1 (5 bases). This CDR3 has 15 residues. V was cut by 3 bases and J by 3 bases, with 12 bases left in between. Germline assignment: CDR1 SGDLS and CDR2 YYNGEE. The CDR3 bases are TGTGCCAGCAGCGAAGCTTGGGGGTCTAATGAAAAACTGTTTTTT. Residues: CASSEAWGSNEKLFF.

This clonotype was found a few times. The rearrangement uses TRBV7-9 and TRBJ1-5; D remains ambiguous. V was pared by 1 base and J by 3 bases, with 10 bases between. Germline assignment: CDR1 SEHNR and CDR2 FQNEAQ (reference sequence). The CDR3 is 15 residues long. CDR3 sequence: CASSLGAGPNQPQHF. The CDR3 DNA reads TGTGCCAGCAGCTTAGGGGCAGGCCCCAATCAGCCCCAGCATTTT.

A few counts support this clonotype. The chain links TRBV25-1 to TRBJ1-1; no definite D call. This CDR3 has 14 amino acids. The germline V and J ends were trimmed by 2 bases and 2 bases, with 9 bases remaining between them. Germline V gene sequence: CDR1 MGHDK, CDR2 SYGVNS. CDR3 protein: CASSEVGLNTEAFF. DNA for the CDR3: TGTGCCAGCAGTGAAGTGGGCTTAAACACTGAAGCTTTCTTT.

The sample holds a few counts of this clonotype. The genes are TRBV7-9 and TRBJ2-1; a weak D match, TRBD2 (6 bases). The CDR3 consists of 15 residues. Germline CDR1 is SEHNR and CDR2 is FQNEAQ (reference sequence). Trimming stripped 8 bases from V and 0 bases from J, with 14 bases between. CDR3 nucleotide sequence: TGTGCCAGCGGGAGTAGCGGACGCTCCTACAATGAGCAGTTCTTC. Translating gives CASGSSGRSYNEQFF. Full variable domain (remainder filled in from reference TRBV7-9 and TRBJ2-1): DTGVSQNPRHKITKRGQNVTFRCDPISEHNRLYWYRQTLGQGPEFLTYFQNEAQLEKSRLLSDRFSAERPKGSFSTLEIQRTEQGDSAMYLCASGSSGRSYNEQFFGPGTRLTVL.

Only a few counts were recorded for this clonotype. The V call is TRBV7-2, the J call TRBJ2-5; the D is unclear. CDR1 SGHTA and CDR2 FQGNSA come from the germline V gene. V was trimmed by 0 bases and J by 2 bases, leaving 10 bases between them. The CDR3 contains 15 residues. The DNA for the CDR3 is TGTGCCAGCAGCTTAGCGCCGCACGGGCAAGAGACCCAGTACTTC. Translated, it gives CASSLAPHGQETQYF.

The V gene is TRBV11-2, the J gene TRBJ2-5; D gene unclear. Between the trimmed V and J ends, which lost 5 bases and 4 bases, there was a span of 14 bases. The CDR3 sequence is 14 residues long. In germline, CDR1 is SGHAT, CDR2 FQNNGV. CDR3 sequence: CASSAPLPLETQYF. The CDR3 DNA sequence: TGTGCCAGCAGCGCGCCCCTACCCTTAGAGACCCAGTACTTC.